This TCR beta chain was retrieved from a study of long-term antiretroviral therapy in people with HIV. Donors needed at least one pre-ART PBMC sample plus at least two post-ART samples. Each specimen consisted of 1-10 million cryopreserved PBMC prior to extraction of DNA. Per germline, CDR1 SNHLY and CDR2 FYNNEI. This CDR3 has 13 residues. Trimming took 6 bases from V and 9 from J; bases not matched to a gene: 7. The assay used was immunoSEQ (version v3.0), run at survey level. Here immunoSEQ multiplex PCR was the method, and the copy in TCRdb shows in-frame clones only, minus some. This sample yields tens of thousands of clones, of which approximately 76% are seen a single time; around 11% belongs to the top ten.

The genes are TRBV2 and TRBJ2-1; 8 positions agree with TRBD2. This sample comprised unsorted PBMCs, obtained 1.1 years before starting antiretroviral therapy. The clonotype comes from a woman aged 40 to 50 with HIV. As DNA, the CDR3 is TGTGCCAGCAGGCAGCGGGAGATGGGTGAGCAGTTCTTC. Translation gives CASRQREMGEQFF.